These 24 T cell receptor beta chains were sequenced from one sample in a study of blood T cell repertoires in COVID-19. This table comes from immunoSEQ multiplex PCR, and its TCRdb copy is limited to in-frame clones, with some not included. The sample shows around 200,000 clones, over 75% of them seen only once. The source material was peripheral blood. These receptors were collected from a man between 60 and 75 years old with acute or convalescent COVID-19.

CDR3 nucleotide sequence: TGTGCCAGCAGTGAAAGCGGGAGTATTGGGAATGAGCAGTTCTTC. This translates into CASSESGSIGNEQFF. J is TRBJ2-1 and V is TRBV25-1; 8 bases agree with TRBD2. The V gene end was trimmed by 2 bases and the J gene end by 7 bases; junction bases not matched to a gene: 7. CDR3 size: 15 residues. CDR1 is MGHDK, CDR2 SYGVNS, per germline.

The chain has TRBV7-2 and TRBJ2-7; TRBD1 might be the D (6 bases). The CDR3 extends over 17 amino acids. Germline CDR1 and CDR2: SGHTA and FQGNSA. V was shortened by 1 base and J by 0 bases, with 16 bases between the two germline ends. The chain's CDR3 is CASSLGMGAPSSYEQYF. CDR3 in DNA: TGTGCCAGCAGCTTAGGGATGGGGGCTCCTAGCTCCTACGAGCAGTACTTC.

This clone appeared a single time. The rearrangement joins TRBV28 to TRBJ1-3; D gene ambiguous. The CDR3 has 14 residues. Trimming took off 3 bases at V and 4 bases at J, with 10 bases between the two ends. CDR1 and CDR2 (germline): MDHEN, SYDVKM. For the CDR3, the DNA is TGTGCCAGCAGTTTGACGGTCGGGGGAAACACCATATATTTT. Protein: CASSLTVGGNTIYF.

V usage is TRBV6-5 and J usage is TRBJ2-7, with 14 nucleotides matching TRBD2. The CDR3 loop spans 14 amino acids. Trimming cost V 8 bases and J 0 bases; bases outside gene matches: 0. Germline lookup yields CDR1 MNHEY and CDR2 SVGAGI. DNA for the CDR3: TGTGCCAGCGGGACTAGCGGGAGCTCCTACGAGCAGTACTTC. Protein product: CASGTSGSSYEQYF.

This clone was seen only once. The rearrangement links TRBV6-4 to TRBJ2-3; TRBD2 matches 9 bases. The J segment lost 5 bases and the V segment lost 2 bases, leaving 11 bases of the junction unmatched. Germline values: CDR1 MRHNA, CDR2 SNTAGT. The CDR3 is 17 amino acids. CDR3 sequence (DNA): TGTGCCAGCAGTGACGGTCTCCCTAGCGGGATTGTAGATACGCAGTATTTT. Translation gives CASSDGLPSGIVDTQYF.

The chain has TRBV6-2 or TRBV6-3 and TRBJ1-5; maybe TRBD1 (6 bases). The length of the CDR3 is 15 residues. V gave up 0 bases and J gave up 2 bases, with 8 bases separating them. CDR1 MNHEY and CDR2 SVGEGT come from the germline V gene. The CDR3 region has the DNA TGTGCCAGCAGTTACTCGCCAGGGGGCAATCAGCCCCAGCATTTT. This gives the protein CASSYSPGGNQPQHF.

V is TRBV28 and J is TRBJ2-4, with 10 bases lining up with TRBD2. Per germline, CDR1 MDHEN and CDR2 SYDVKM. Trimming removed 6 bases from V and 1 base from J; junction bases left unmatched: 3. The CDR3 consists of 15 residues. The CDR3 loop is CASSSSGSAKNIQYF. CDR3 DNA sequence: TGTGCCAGCAGCTCTAGCGGGAGCGCCAAAAACATTCAGTACTTC.

The rearrangement links TRBV5-6 to TRBJ2-1; 8 nucleotides agree with TRBD1. This CDR3 has 14 residues. Trimming at V came to 0 bases and at J to 7 bases, leaving 3 bases not matched to a gene. Germline CDR1 and CDR2: SGHDT and YYEEEE. CDR3 coding DNA: TGTGCCAGCAGCTTGGTGGGGGACAGGAATGAGCAGTTCTTC. Protein sequence: CASSLVGDRNEQFF.

V usage is TRBV11-3 and J usage is TRBJ2-7, with TRBD2 matching 12 bases. V lost 6 bases to trimming and J lost 3 bases; unmatched junction nucleotides: 12. CDR1 and CDR2 (germline): SGHNT, YENEEA. The CDR3 consists of 17 residues. CDR3: CASSPGRGTSGFYEQYF. The DNA of the CDR3 is TGTGCCAGCAGTCCCGGCCGCGGGACTAGCGGGTTCTACGAGCAGTACTTC.

This clone was detected once. The chain carries TRBV5-6 and TRBJ1-2, with D uncertain. CDR1 is SGHDT, CDR2 YYEEEE, per germline. Trimming removed 3 bases from V and 4 bases from J, with 10 bases in between. The CDR3 consists of 13 residues. The CDR3 DNA sequence: TGTGCCAGCAGCTCTGGAGAGATCTATGGCTACACCTTC. It specifies CASSSGEIYGYTF.

The chain links TRBV19 to TRBJ1-4; D is unclear. The germline V and J ends were trimmed by 9 bases and 6 bases, with 11 bases remaining between them. The CDR3 sequence is 12 residues long. Per the germline V gene, CDR1 is LNHDA and CDR2 is SQIVND (reference sequence). As DNA, the CDR3 is TGTGCCAGCCGCCTCCGGGATGAAAAACTGTTTTTT. As protein: CASRLRDEKLFF.

This chain links TRBV9 with TRBJ1-3; a weak D match, TRBD1 (6 bases). The CDR3 is made up of 15 amino acids. Germline V gene data show CDR1 as SGDLS and CDR2 as YYNGEE. Trimming stripped 2 bases from V and 4 bases from J, with 13 bases between. CDR3 DNA: TGTGCCAGCAGCGTCAGGGGAGTAGGGGGAAACACCATATATTTT. Protein product: CASSVRGVGGNTIYF.

This chain connects TRBV4-2 to TRBJ2-7, with TRBD2 identical over 7 bases. Germline V CDR1 and CDR2: LGHNA, YNFKEQ. V dropped 0 bases and J dropped 0; count of bases not matched to a gene: 8. The CDR3 is 17 amino acids. The CDR3 loop is CASSQEGLAAHSYEQYF. CDR3 in DNA: TGTGCCAGCAGCCAAGAGGGCCTAGCGGCGCACTCCTACGAGCAGTACTTC.

CDR3 sequence reads: CASSLGGGIGEKLFF. The CDR3, as DNA: TGTGCCAGCAGCTTGGGGGGGGGCATTGGAGAAAAACTGTTTTTT. The genes are TRBV7-6 and TRBJ1-4, with D perhaps matching TRBD1 (6 bases). Germline CDR1 reads SGHVS; CDR2 reads FNYEAQ. V was clipped by 3 bases and J by 8 bases, with 16 bases between them. This CDR3 spans 15 amino acids.

In this sample, this clone turned up a few times. The J gene is TRBJ1-5, the V gene TRBV3-1 (or the pseudogene TRBV3-2), with D perhaps matching TRBD1 (5 bases). CDR3 length: 14 amino acids. Germline V gives CDR1 LGHDT, CDR2 YNNKEL (reference sequence). Trimming removed 3 bases at V and 7 bases at J, with 13 bases between. The CDR3 DNA follows: TGTGCCAGCAGCCATACAGGACTAAACCAGCCCCAGCATTTT. This encodes CASSHTGLNQPQHF.

This chain uses TRBV28 with TRBJ2-1; TRBD2 aligns across 8 bases. The CDR3 sequence is 16 residues long. The trim removed 5 bases at V and 7 bases at J, leaving 13 bases unmatched. Germline values: CDR1 MDHEN, CDR2 SYDVKM. CDR3 region: CASSPLGRGGTNEQFF. CDR3 coding DNA: TGTGCCAGCAGTCCACTCGGCCGGGGGGGGACTAATGAGCAGTTCTTC.

V and J are TRBV28 and TRBJ2-5; D is perhaps TRBD2 (5 bases). V gave up 3 bases and J gave up 2 bases, with 10 bases separating them. The CDR3 spans 14 residues. CDR1 is MDHEN, CDR2 SYDVKM, per germline. The CDR3 is CASSLRAAQETQYF. The CDR3 DNA reads as TGTGCCAGCAGTTTGCGGGCCGCACAAGAGACCCAGTACTTC.

CDR3 sequence (DNA): TGTGCCAGCAGTTCTGAGGGTAGAGATGGCTACACCTTC. Residues: CASSSEGRDGYTF. The J gene is TRBJ1-2, the V gene TRBV6-1; D ambiguous. The CDR3 loop spans 13 amino acids. Trimming removed 5 bases at V and 6 bases at J, with 13 bases between. Germline V gene lookup returns CDR1 MNHNS and CDR2 SASEGT.

The chain couples TRBV6-5 to TRBJ2-2; D possibly corresponds to TRBD1 (6 bases). V lost 5 bases and J 8 bases, leaving 18 bases between the germline ends. The V gene's germline CDR1 is MNHEY and CDR2 SVGAGI. This CDR3 region has 15 residues. CDR3 loop: CASSPPRGGRGELFF. The DNA of the CDR3 is TGTGCCAGCAGTCCCCCAAGAGGGGGTAGGGGGGAGCTGTTTTTT.

This clone was seen once. CDR3 nucleotide sequence: TGTGCCAGCAGCTTGGGGACTAGCGGGAGGGCCGGGTACGAGCAGTACTTC. It specifies CASSLGTSGRAGYEQYF. V and J are TRBV5-6 and TRBJ2-7; 15 bases agree with TRBD2. The germline gives CDR1 SGHDT, CDR2 YYEEEE. The CDR3 is 17 amino acids. Trimming took 0 bases from V and 4 from J; bases not matched to a gene: 5.

The chain joins TRBV27 to TRBJ2-7; perhaps TRBD2 as D (6 bases). The CDR3 sequence is 15 residues long. The germline V and J ends were trimmed by 5 bases and 6 bases, with 20 bases remaining between them. Germline V gene sequence: CDR1 MNHEY, CDR2 SMNVEV (reference sequence). This chain's CDR3 is CASSPGPPGGLEQYF. In DNA form, the CDR3 reads TGTGCCAGCAGTCCGGGACCGCCCGGGGGACTCGAGCAGTACTTC.

The chain combines TRBV27 with TRBJ2-1; the match to TRBD2 covers 10 bases. V shed 4 bases and J 4 bases; nucleotides not matched to a gene: 10. CDR3 length: 17 amino acids. Germline V gives CDR1 MNHEY, CDR2 SMNVEV (reference sequence). The CDR3 sequence: CASSSNPGLAAYNEQFF. CDR3 sequence (DNA): TGTGCCAGCAGTTCAAACCCCGGACTAGCGGCTTACAATGAGCAGTTCTTC.

The chain employs TRBV6-5 and TRBJ2-4, with D perhaps TRBD2 (6 bases). CDR1 and CDR2 from the germline V gene are MNHEY and SVGAGI. This CDR3 is built from 15 residues. V shed 2 bases and J shed 6 bases, with 14 bases lying between them. CDR3 bases: TGTGCCAGCAGTTACCGGTGGGAGGCCCGAAACATTCAGTACTTC. Translating it yields CASSYRWEARNIQYF.

The rearrangement joins TRBV5-1 to TRBJ2-7; TRBD2 aligns across 9 bases. The CDR3 loop spans 14 amino acids. J gave up 6 bases and V 4 bases, and 8 bases lay outside the gene matches. The V gene's germline CDR1 is SGHRS and CDR2 YFSETQ. DNA of the CDR3: TGCGCCAGCAGCCCGACGGCGGGAGGGGGCGAGCAGTACTTC. Translation gives CASSPTAGGGEQYF.